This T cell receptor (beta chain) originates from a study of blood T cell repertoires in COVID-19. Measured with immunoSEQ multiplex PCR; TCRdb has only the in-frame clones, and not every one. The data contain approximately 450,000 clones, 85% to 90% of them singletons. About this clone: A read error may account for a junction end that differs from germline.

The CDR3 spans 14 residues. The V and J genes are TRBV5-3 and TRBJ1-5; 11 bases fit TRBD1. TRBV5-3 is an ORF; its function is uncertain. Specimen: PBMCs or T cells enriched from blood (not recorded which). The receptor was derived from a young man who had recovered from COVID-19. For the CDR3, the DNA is TGTGTCAGAAGCTTGGGACAGGGGGATCAGCCCCAGCATTTT. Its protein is CVRSLGQGDQPQHF.